A few counts support the clone carrying this T cell receptor beta chain. This sample was taken from a study of blood T cells in healthy people across ages. V gave up 1 base and J gave up 2 bases, with 8 bases separating them. CDR3 length equals 14 residues. CDR1 SNHLY and CDR2 FYNNEI come from the germline V gene. Combining a sample-barcoded 5' primer with a J-beta primer mix, a second PCR ran for about 7 to 11 cycles. TCRdb re-analysed the 5' RACE reads in MiXCR, keeping a single row per CDR3 protein. The sample consists of hundreds of thousands of distinct CDR3 sequences, roughly 25% of them appearing once. These data are also associated with another study on T cells of mothers and their children. That work states: cDNA synthesis used all extracted RNA, 1.5 ug per 15 ul.

The chain is built from TRBV2 and TRBJ2-5; a weak D match, TRBD2 (6 bases). This clonotype originated in a boy aged 5 to 17 in good health. The sequenced sample consisted of blood. As DNA, the CDR3 is TGTGCCAGCAGTGAAGTAGCGGCTCAAGAGACCCAGTACTTC. It encodes CASSEVAAQETQYF.